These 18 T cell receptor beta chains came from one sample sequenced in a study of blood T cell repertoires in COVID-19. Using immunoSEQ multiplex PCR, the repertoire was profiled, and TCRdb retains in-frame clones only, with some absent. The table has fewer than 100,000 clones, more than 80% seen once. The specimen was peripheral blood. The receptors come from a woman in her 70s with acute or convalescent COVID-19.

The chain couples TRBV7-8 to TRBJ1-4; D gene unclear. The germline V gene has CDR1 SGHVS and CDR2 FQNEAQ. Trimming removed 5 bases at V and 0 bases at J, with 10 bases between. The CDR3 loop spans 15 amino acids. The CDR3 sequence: CASSVDGATNEKLFF. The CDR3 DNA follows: TGTGCCAGCAGCGTTGACGGGGCAACTAATGAAAAACTGTTTTTT.

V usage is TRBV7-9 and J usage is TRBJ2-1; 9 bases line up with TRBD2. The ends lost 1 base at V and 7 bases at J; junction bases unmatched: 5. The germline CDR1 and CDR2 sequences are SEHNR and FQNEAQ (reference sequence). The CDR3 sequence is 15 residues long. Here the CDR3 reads CASSLESLAGNEQFF. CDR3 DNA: TGTGCCAGCAGCTTAGAGTCGCTAGCGGGAAATGAGCAGTTCTTC.

The CDR3 region has the DNA TGTGCCAGCAGAACGACAGTCACCGGGGAGCTGTTTTTT. Translating it yields CASRTTVTGELFF. V gene TRBV6-5 combines with J gene TRBJ2-2, with D possibly being TRBD1 (5 bases). This CDR3 has 13 amino acids. Germline CDR1 and CDR2: MNHEY and SVGAGI. The V end lost 6 bases, the J end lost 4 bases, and 9 bases lay between the germline ends.

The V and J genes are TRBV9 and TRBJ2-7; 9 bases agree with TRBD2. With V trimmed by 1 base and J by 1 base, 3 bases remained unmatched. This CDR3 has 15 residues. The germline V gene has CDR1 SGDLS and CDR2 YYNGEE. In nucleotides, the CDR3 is TGTGCCAGCAGCGTATCGACTAGCGGTTCCTACGAGCAGTACTTC. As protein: CASSVSTSGSYEQYF.

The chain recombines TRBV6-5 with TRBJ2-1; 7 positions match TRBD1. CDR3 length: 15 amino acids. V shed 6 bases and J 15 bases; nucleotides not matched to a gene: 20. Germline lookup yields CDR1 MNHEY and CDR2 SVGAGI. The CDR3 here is CASRELGTASVGSFF. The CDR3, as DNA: TGTGCCAGCAGGGAGTTAGGGACAGCCTCTGTTGGATCGTTCTTC.

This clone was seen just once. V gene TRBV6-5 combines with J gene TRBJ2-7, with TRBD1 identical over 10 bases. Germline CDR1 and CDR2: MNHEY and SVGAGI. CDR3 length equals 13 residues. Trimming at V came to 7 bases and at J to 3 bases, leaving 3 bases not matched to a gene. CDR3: CASTRTGGYEQYF. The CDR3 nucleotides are TGTGCCAGCACCAGGACAGGGGGCTACGAGCAGTACTTC.

Here the CDR3 reads CASSLTGSYEQYF. CDR3 sequence (DNA): TGTGCCAGCAGTTTGACAGGGTCCTACGAGCAGTACTTC. V usage is TRBV12-3 or TRBV12-4 and J usage is TRBJ2-7, with 7 bases aligning to TRBD1. There are 13 residues in the CDR3. V lost 3 bases and J lost 1; bases outside the gene matches: 0.

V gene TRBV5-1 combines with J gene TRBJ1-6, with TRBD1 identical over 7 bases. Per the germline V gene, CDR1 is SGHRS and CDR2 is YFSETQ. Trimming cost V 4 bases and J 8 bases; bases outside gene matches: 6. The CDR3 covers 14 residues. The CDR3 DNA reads TGCGCCAGCAGCAGAACAGGGGCGGATTCACCCCTCCACTTT. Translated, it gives CASSRTGADSPLHF.

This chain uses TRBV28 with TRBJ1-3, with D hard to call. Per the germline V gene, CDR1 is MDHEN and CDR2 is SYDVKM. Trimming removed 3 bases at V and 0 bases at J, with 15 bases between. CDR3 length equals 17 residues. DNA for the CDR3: TGTGCCAGCAGTTTTCCCTTACAGTCGTACTCTGGAAACACCATATATTTT. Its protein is CASSFPLQSYSGNTIYF.

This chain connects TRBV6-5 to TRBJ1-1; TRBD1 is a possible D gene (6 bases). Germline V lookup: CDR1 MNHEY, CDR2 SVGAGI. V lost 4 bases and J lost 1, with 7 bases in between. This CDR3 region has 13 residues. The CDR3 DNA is TGTGCCAGCAGTTTGGGACAGAACACTGAAGCTTTCTTT. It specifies CASSLGQNTEAFF.

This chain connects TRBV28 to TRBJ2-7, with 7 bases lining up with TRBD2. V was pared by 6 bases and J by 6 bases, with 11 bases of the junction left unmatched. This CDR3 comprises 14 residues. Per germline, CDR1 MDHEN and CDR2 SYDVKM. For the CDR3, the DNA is TGTGCCAGCAGATCCTGGGCGGGAGTTAGCGAGCAGTACTTC. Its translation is CASRSWAGVSEQYF.

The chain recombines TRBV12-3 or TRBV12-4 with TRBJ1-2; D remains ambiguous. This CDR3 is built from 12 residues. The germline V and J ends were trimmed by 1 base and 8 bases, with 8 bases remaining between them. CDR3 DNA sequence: TGTGCCAGCAGTTTAGACAGTGACGGCTACACCTTC. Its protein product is CASSLDSDGYTF.

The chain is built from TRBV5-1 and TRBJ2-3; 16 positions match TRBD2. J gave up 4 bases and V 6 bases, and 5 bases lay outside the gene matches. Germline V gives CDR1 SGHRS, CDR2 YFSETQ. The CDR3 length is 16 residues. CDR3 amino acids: CASTQGLAGGADTQYF. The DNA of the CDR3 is TGCGCCAGCACCCAGGGACTAGCGGGAGGGGCAGATACGCAGTATTTT. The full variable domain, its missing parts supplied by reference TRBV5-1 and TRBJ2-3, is KAGVTQTPRYLIKTRGQQVTLSCSPISGHRSVSWYQQTPGQGLQFLFEYFSETQRNKGNFPGRFSGRQFSNSRSEMNVSTLELGDSALYLCASTQGLAGGADTQYFGPGTRLTVL.

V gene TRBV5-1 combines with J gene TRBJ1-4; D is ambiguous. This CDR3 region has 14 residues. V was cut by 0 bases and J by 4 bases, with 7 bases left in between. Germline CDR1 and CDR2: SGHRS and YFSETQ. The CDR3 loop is CASSLDQVNEKLFF. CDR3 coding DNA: TGCGCCAGCAGCTTGGACCAGGTTAATGAAAAACTGTTTTTT.

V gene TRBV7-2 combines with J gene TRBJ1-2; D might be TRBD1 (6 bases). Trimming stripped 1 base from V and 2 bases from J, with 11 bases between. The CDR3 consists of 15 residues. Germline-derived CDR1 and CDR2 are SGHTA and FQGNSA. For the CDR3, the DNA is TGTGCCAGCAGCTTAGGCGGCACAGGGAACTATGGCTACACCTTC. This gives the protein CASSLGGTGNYGYTF.

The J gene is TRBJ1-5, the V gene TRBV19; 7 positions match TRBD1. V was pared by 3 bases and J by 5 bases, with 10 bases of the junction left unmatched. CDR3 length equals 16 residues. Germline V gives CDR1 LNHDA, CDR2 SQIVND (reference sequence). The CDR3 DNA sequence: TGTGCCAGTAGTATGAGAAGCAGGGGGAAGGATCAGCCCCAGCATTTT. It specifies CASSMRSRGKDQPQHF.

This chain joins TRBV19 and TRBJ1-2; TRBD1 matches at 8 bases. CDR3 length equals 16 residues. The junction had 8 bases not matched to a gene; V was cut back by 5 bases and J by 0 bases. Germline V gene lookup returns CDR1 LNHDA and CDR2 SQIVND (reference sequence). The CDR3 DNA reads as TGTGCCAGTAGTTTCCTATCAGGGGGCGCTAACTATGGCTACACCTTC. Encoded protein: CASSFLSGGANYGYTF.

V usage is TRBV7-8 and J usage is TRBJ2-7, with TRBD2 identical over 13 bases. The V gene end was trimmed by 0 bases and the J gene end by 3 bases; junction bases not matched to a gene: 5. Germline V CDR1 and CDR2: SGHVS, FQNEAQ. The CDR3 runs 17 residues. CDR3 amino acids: CASSLAGLAGLNYEQYF. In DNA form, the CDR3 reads TGTGCCAGCAGCTTAGCGGGACTAGCGGGACTAAACTACGAGCAGTACTTC.